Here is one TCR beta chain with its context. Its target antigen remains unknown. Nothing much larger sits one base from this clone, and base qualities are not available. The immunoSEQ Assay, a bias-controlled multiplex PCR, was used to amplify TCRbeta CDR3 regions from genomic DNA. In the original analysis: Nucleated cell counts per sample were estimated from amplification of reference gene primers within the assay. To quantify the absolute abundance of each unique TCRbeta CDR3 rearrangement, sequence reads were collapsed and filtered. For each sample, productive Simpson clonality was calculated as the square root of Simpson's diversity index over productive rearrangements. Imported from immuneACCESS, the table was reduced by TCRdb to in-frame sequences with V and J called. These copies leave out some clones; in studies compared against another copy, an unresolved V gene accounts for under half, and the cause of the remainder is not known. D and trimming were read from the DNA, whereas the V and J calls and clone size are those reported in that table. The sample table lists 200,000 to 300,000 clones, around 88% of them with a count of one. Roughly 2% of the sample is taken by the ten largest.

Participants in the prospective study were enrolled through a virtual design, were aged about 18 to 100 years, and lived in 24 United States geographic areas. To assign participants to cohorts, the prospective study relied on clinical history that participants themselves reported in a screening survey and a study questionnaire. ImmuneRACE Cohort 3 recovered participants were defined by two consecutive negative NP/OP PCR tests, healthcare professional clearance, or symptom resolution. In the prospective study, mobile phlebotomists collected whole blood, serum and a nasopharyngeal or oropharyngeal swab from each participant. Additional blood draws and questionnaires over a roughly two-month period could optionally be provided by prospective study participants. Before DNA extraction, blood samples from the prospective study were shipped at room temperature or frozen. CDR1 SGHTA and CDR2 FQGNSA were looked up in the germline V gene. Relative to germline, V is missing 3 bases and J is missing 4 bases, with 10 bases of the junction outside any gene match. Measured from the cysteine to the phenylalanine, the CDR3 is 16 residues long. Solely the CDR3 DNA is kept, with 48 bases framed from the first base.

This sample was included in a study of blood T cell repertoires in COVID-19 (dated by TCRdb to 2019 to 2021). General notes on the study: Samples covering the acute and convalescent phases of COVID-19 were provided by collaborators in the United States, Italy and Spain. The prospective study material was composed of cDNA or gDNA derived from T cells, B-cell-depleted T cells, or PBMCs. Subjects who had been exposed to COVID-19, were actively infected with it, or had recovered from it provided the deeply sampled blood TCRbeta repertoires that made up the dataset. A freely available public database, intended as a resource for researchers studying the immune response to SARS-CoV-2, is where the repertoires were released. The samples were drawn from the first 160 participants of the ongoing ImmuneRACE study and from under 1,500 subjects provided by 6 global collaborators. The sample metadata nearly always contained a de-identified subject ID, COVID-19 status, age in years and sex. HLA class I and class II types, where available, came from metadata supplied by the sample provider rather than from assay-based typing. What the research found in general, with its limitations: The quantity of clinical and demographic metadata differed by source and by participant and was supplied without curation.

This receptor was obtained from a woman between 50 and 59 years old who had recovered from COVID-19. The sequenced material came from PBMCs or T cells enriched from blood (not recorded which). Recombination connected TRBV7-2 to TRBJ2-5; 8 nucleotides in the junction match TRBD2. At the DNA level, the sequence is TGTGCCAGCAGCTTGGGACCGGGAGGGTTTGGAGAGACCCAGTACTTC. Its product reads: CASSLGPGGFGETQYF.